A single sample gave rise to the 16 T cell receptor beta chains below, sequenced in a study of cytomegalovirus exposure and HLA in healthy donors. Use of 60 Vbeta and 13 Jbeta primers characterized the PCR. Assay: immunoSEQ multiplex PCR; the TCRdb copy retains only in-frame clones and omits some. Of approximately 90,000 clones listed, around 77% are singletons. Sequencing was performed on PBMCs. The receptors shown here come from a man aged 30 to 45 in good health and CMV-seronegative.

This clone was seen once. J is TRBJ2-7 and V is TRBV30; TRBD2 matches 8 bases. This CDR3 region has 15 residues. Germline V gene sequence: CDR1 GTSNPN, CDR2 SVGIG (reference sequence). Unmatched junction bases numbered 9, after V lost 3 bases and J lost 2 bases. For the CDR3, the DNA is TGTGCCTGGAGCGCCCCCGGACTAGCTACCTACGAGCAGTACTTC. It specifies CAWSAPGLATYEQYF.

This sequence joins TRBV18 and TRBJ2-5; 8 bases fit TRBD2. Germline V gene sequence: CDR1 KGHSH, CDR2 LQKENI. The trim removed 0 bases at V and 2 bases at J, leaving 11 bases unmatched. The CDR3 loop spans 18 amino acids. CDR3 loop: CASSPPDGSGGIQETQYF. CDR3 DNA: TGTGCCAGCTCACCACCGGATGGGAGCGGGGGTATTCAAGAGACCCAGTACTTC.

The gene calls are TRBV10-2 and TRBJ1-1; perhaps TRBD1 as D (6 bases). V was trimmed by 1 base and J by 1 base, leaving 7 bases between them. The CDR3 sequence is 14 residues long. The germline CDR1 and CDR2 sequences are WSHSY and SAAADI. CDR3 DNA sequence: TGCGCCAGCAGTGAGTTAGGGGGGAACACTGAAGCTTTCTTT. Translating it yields CASSELGGNTEAFF.

The chain uses TRBV5-1 and TRBJ2-1; the match to TRBD1 covers 7 bases. V dropped 4 bases and J dropped 6; count of bases not matched to a gene: 10. Germline-derived CDR1 and CDR2 are SGHRS and YFSETQ. CDR3 length equals 15 residues. The CDR3 protein is CASSVDWDSPNEQFF. For the CDR3, the DNA is TGCGCCAGCAGCGTGGATTGGGACAGCCCCAATGAGCAGTTCTTC.

This clone was seen once. The chain combines TRBV5-4 with TRBJ1-1, with 8 bases fitting TRBD1. CDR1 and CDR2 (germline): SGHNT, YYREEE (reference sequence). The junction had 7 bases not matched to a gene; V was cut back by 0 bases and J by 0 bases. The CDR3 covers 17 residues. The CDR3 protein is CASSLGQGNGLNTEAFF. The DNA of the CDR3 is TGTGCCAGCAGCTTGGGACAGGGGAATGGGTTGAACACTGAAGCTTTCTTT.

V usage is TRBV28 and J usage is TRBJ1-3, with 11 bases fitting TRBD1. The CDR3 spans 21 residues. The germline V gene has CDR1 MDHEN and CDR2 SYDVKM. The J segment lost 5 bases and the V segment lost 4 bases, leaving 22 bases of the junction unmatched. The CDR3 DNA reads TGTGCCAGCAGTTCGCCTCGATGGGGGGGACAGGGGGTATCGAGAAGAAACACCATATATTTT. Translated, it gives CASSSPRWGGQGVSRRNTIYF.

The chain couples TRBV19 to TRBJ2-3, with D perhaps matching TRBD1 (6 bases). In germline, CDR1 is LNHDA, CDR2 SQIVND (reference sequence). CDR3 size: 15 residues. V lost 5 bases to trimming and J lost 0 bases, with 12 bases between them. In DNA form, the CDR3 reads TGTGCCAGTAGTGTGGACAGTTCTAGCACAGATACGCAGTATTTT. Translation: CASSVDSSSTDTQYF.

This rearrangement joins TRBV19 to TRBJ1-5, with a possible D match to TRBD1 (6 bases). The CDR3 totals 16 residues. Germline V gives CDR1 LNHDA, CDR2 SQIVND (reference sequence). V was cut by 7 bases and J by 2 bases, with 18 bases left in between. The CDR3 sequence: CASTSRGRGGNQPQHF. CDR3 DNA: TGTGCCAGTACTTCGCGGGGGCGCGGTGGCAATCAGCCCCAGCATTTT. The full variable domain, in which reference TRBV19 and TRBJ1-5 provide the parts outside the CDR3, is DGGITQSPKYLFRKEGQNVTLSCEQNLNHDAMYWYRQDPGQGLRLIYYSQIVNDFQKGDIAEGYSVSREKKESFPLTVTSAQKNPTAFYLCASTSRGRGGNQPQHFGDGTRLSIL.

The V call is TRBV5-4, the J call TRBJ1-2; 7 positions match TRBD1. This CDR3 has 14 residues. The germline CDR1 and CDR2 sequences are SGHNT and YYREEE (reference sequence). J gave up 5 bases and V 0 bases, and 4 bases lay outside the gene matches. The CDR3 nucleotides are TGTGCCAGCAGCTTGGGACAGGGTAATTATGGCTACACCTTC. This codes for CASSLGQGNYGYTF.

The chain uses TRBV5-1 and TRBJ1-1, with TRBD1 matching 9 bases. CDR3 length: 15 amino acids. Germline CDR1 is SGHRS and CDR2 is YFSETQ. The ends lost 4 bases at V and 5 bases at J; junction bases unmatched: 9. The CDR3 spells CASSPGQGLRTEAFF. CDR3 bases: TGCGCCAGCAGCCCAGGACAGGGGTTGAGAACTGAAGCTTTCTTT.

This chain connects TRBV19 to TRBJ1-5; TRBD1 matches at 7 bases. This CDR3 has 14 amino acids. The V and J ends lost 4 bases and 2 bases, in that order; junction bases with no gene match: 2. CDR1 and CDR2 (germline): LNHDA, SQIVND (reference sequence). The CDR3 DNA is TGTGCCAGTAGTAGACAGGGTGGCAATCAGCCCCAGCATTTT. Amino acids: CASSRQGGNQPQHF.

The gene calls are TRBV29-1 and TRBJ2-3, with TRBD2 matching over 8 bases. The CDR3 is 14 amino acids. With V trimmed by 5 bases and J by 4 bases, 8 bases remained unmatched. The germline V gene has CDR1 SQVTM and CDR2 ANQGSEA. CDR3 DNA sequence: TGCAGCGTTTTACGGGAGGGGCAGCCAGATACGCAGTATTTT. It specifies CSVLREGQPDTQYF.

The CDR3 loop reads CASSQSRGGEGETQYF. CDR3 sequence (DNA): TGTGCCAGCAGCCAGTCGAGGGGTGGGGAGGGAGAGACCCAGTACTTC. The rearrangement joins TRBV28 to TRBJ2-5, with TRBD2 matching 7 bases. CDR3 length: 16 amino acids. From germline, CDR1 is MDHEN and CDR2 SYDVKM. V lost 6 bases to trimming and J lost 4 bases; unmatched junction nucleotides: 14. Full variable domain (missing parts from reference TRBV28 and TRBJ2-5): DVKVTQSSRYLVKRTGEKVFLECVQDMDHENMFWYRQDPGLGLRLIYFSYDVKMKEKGDIPEGYSVSREKKERFSLILESASTNQTSMYLCASSQSRGGEGETQYFGPGTRLLVL.

In its sample, this clone was seen once. The chain couples TRBV2 to TRBJ2-7; 12 nucleotides line up with TRBD1. This CDR3 is built from 16 residues. The V and J ends lost 8 bases and 6 bases, in that order; junction bases with no gene match: 14. Germline V gives CDR1 SNHLY, CDR2 FYNNEI. CDR3 nucleotides: TGTGCCAGCCGGATCCTACGGGACAGGGGGCGAGGCGAGCAGTACTTC. Residues: CASRILRDRGRGEQYF.

CDR3 sequence (DNA): TGCAGCGTTTCGGACTTTGAAGCTTTCTTT. It codes for CSVSDFEAFF. This rearrangement joins TRBV29-1 to TRBJ1-1; D gene unclear. Trimming left V 5 bases short and J 7 bases short, with 8 bases between. CDR1 is SQVTM and CDR2 is ANQGSEA in the germline V gene. This CDR3 has 10 amino acids.

V usage is TRBV10-3 and J usage is TRBJ1-2, with 10 bases matching TRBD1. Germline V gives CDR1 ENHRY, CDR2 SYGVKD. Trimming removed 11 bases from V and 1 base from J; junction bases left unmatched: 7. The CDR3 has 14 residues. The CDR3, as DNA: TGTGCCTGTCGACAGGGGGCACTTAACTATGGCTACACCTTC. Translating it yields CACRQGALNYGYTF.